This T cell receptor beta chain is from a study of blood T cell repertoires in COVID-19. Across the whole study: COVID-19 samples, acute and convalescent, were from the United States, Italy and Spain. T cells, B-cell-depleted T cells, or PBMCs provided the cDNA or gDNA that served as material.

Germline loops: CDR1 SGHRS, CDR2 YFSETQ. The length of the CDR3 is 15 residues. The trim removed 4 bases at V and 7 bases at J, leaving 8 bases unmatched. In the original processing: Amplification of reference gene primers was used by the study to estimate nucleated cell counts. Profiling relied on immunoSEQ multiplex PCR, and the TCRdb table lists in-frame clones only, not all of them. The DNA was the basis for D and trimming; V, J and clone size are from that table. The sample has fewer than 55,000 clones; roughly 82% are singletons. Sequencing input: peripheral blood. The receptor comes from a woman aged 60-75 years with acute or convalescent COVID-19. The genes are TRBV5-1 and TRBJ1-2; 12 nucleotides align to TRBD1. CDR3 sequence reads: CASSVGGQGAGGYTF. The CDR3 DNA is TGCGCCAGCAGCGTAGGGGGACAGGGGGCAGGTGGCTACACCTTC.